Listed here are 26 T cell receptor beta chains from one sample, sequenced in a study of blood T cell repertoires in COVID-19. Libraries were prepared by immunoSEQ multiplex PCR; TCRdb keeps only in-frame clonotypes and omits some of them. The sample contains roughly 350,000 clones, roughly 90% of which appear only once. The sample consisted of PBMCs or T cells enriched from blood (not recorded which). These receptor sequences come from a woman between 25 and 40 years old who had recovered from COVID-19.

The chain recombines TRBV3-1 (or the pseudogene TRBV3-2) with TRBJ2-1; 7 positions agree with TRBD2. V was pared by 0 bases and J by 12 bases, with 14 bases of the junction left unmatched. The CDR3 has 16 residues. CDR1 and CDR2 (germline): LGHDT, YNNKEL (reference sequence). CDR3 in amino acids: CASSQDLVGGRGRQFF. As DNA, the CDR3 is TGTGCCAGCAGCCAAGATTTGGTGGGAGGGCGCGGTCGGCAGTTCTTC.

The genes are TRBV4-3 and TRBJ2-7, with TRBD2 as a possible D gene (6 bases). With 3 bases removed from V and 3 bases from J, the gap between germline ends came to 9 bases. The CDR3 has 13 amino acids. The germline V gene encodes CDR1 LGHNA and CDR2 YSLEER. The CDR3 loop reads CASSQSGSYEQYF. CDR3 coding DNA: TGCGCCAGCAGCCAGTCCGGGAGCTACGAGCAGTACTTC.

The chain uses TRBV19 and TRBJ2-7, with 8 bases fitting TRBD1. Germline CDR1 reads LNHDA; CDR2 reads SQIVND (reference sequence). V lost 3 bases, J lost 3 bases, and 7 bases stayed unmatched. The CDR3 spans 15 residues. The CDR3 DNA is TGTGCCAGTAGTATCTTAGGACAGGGAGGCTACGAGCAGTACTTC. It yields the protein CASSILGQGGYEQYF.

The chain recombines TRBV5-4 with TRBJ2-3; 7 bases align to TRBD1. The CDR3 totals 14 residues. Germline V gene lookup returns CDR1 SGHNT and CDR2 YYREEE (reference sequence). After removal of 4 bases from V and 5 bases from J, the junction contained 7 bases not matched to a gene. The CDR3 bases are TGTGCCAGCAGCCCGGGACAGAGGATAGATACGCAGTATTTT. This sequence encodes CASSPGQRIDTQYF.

The chain uses TRBV10-2 and TRBJ2-3, with 7 bases lining up with TRBD2. CDR1 is WSHSY and CDR2 is SAAADI in the germline V gene. CDR3 length: 16 residues. The junction had 11 bases not matched to a gene; V was cut back by 8 bases and J by 0 bases. CDR3 loop: CASGPPSGPSTDTQYF. In nucleotides, the CDR3 is TGCGCCAGCGGCCCTCCTAGCGGCCCTAGCACAGATACGCAGTATTTT.

This chain joins TRBV19 and TRBJ1-2, with 8 positions matching TRBD1. The CDR3 covers 15 residues. V lost 7 bases and J lost 4; bases outside the gene matches: 11. From germline, CDR1 is LNHDA and CDR2 SQIVND (reference sequence). Written as DNA, the CDR3 is TGTGCCAGTACCCCCATATCAGGGGGCTTCTATGGCTACACCTTC. Its translation: CASTPISGGFYGYTF.

The chain employs TRBV7-2 and TRBJ2-3, with D perhaps matching TRBD2 (6 bases). V was trimmed by 5 bases and J by 1 base, leaving 10 bases between them. This CDR3 comprises 14 residues. CDR1 is SGHTA and CDR2 is FQGNSA in the germline V gene. The CDR3 nucleotides are TGTGCCAGCAGCCGGGGGTTGGGCACAGATACGCAGTATTTT. Protein: CASSRGLGTDTQYF. Supplemented by reference TRBV7-2 and TRBJ2-3, the full variable domain reads GAGVSQSPSNKVTEKGKDVELRCDPISGHTALYWYRQSLGQGLEFLIYFQGNSAPDKSGLPSDRFSAERTGGSVSTLTIQRTQQEDSAVYLCASSRGLGTDTQYFGPGTRLTVL.

The rearrangement uses TRBV4-1 and TRBJ1-2; no clear D gene. The CDR3 spans 14 residues. Trimming pared 1 base from V and 1 base from J, leaving 7 bases between. Germline V gene data show CDR1 as MGHRA and CDR2 as YSYEKL. The CDR3, as DNA: TGCGCCAGCAGCCAAGCCAGTTTTAACTATGGCTACACCTTC. It specifies CASSQASFNYGYTF.

The chain employs TRBV3-1 (or the pseudogene TRBV3-2) and TRBJ2-7; 7 nucleotides align to TRBD2. J was trimmed by 1 base and V by 4 bases; bases with no gene match: 7. Germline CDR1 is LGHDT and CDR2 is YNNKEL (reference sequence). The CDR3 totals 15 residues. CDR3 residues: CASSRGGAFSYEQYF. In DNA form, the CDR3 reads TGTGCCAGCAGCCGGGGGGGAGCTTTTTCCTACGAGCAGTACTTC.

The J gene is TRBJ2-6, the V gene TRBV4-3; D might be TRBD1 (6 bases). Trimming left V 1 base short and J 4 bases short, with 17 bases between. Germline lookup yields CDR1 LGHNA and CDR2 YSLEER. The CDR3 is made up of 18 amino acids. The CDR3 here is CASSQGQAASFGANVLTF. The CDR3 DNA sequence: TGCGCCAGCAGCCAAGGACAGGCCGCGAGCTTCGGGGCCAACGTCCTGACTTTC.

J is TRBJ1-2 and V is TRBV2; TRBD1 matches at 7 bases. The germline V gene encodes CDR1 SNHLY and CDR2 FYNNEI. The CDR3 loop spans 13 amino acids. The junction had 5 bases not matched to a gene; V was cut back by 6 bases and J by 4 bases. The CDR3 protein is CASRRQGSYGYTF. The CDR3 nucleotides read TGTGCCAGCAGGAGACAGGGTAGCTATGGCTACACCTTC. The variable domain in full, with the rest retrieved from reference TRBV2 and TRBJ1-2, is EPEVTQTPSHQVTQMGQEVILRCVPISNHLYFYWYRQILGQKVEFLVSFYNNEISEKSEIFDDQFSVERPDGSNFTLKIRSTKLEDSAMYFCASRRQGSYGYTFGSGTRLTVV.

The gene calls are TRBV27 and TRBJ1-1, with a weak D call TRBD1 (5 bases). The CDR3 extends over 12 amino acids. The V gene's germline CDR1 is MNHEY and CDR2 SMNVEV (reference sequence). V was shortened by 5 bases and J by 5 bases, with 9 bases between the two germline ends. CDR3: CASSPRGTEAFF. Here the CDR3 DNA reads TGTGCCAGCAGTCCGCGGGGGACTGAAGCTTTCTTT.

The chain joins TRBV5-1 to TRBJ2-1, with 8 bases matching TRBD2. The CDR3 spans 16 residues. The ends lost 4 bases at V and 0 bases at J; junction bases unmatched: 6. Per the germline V gene, CDR1 is SGHRS and CDR2 is YFSETQ. CDR3 in amino acids: CASSRIAGPSYNEQFF. The DNA of the CDR3 is TGCGCCAGCAGCCGAATAGCGGGGCCCTCCTACAATGAGCAGTTCTTC.

The V call is TRBV9, the J call TRBJ2-1; weak D call: TRBD2 (5 bases). Germline V gene lookup returns CDR1 SGDLS and CDR2 YYNGEE. With 1 base removed from V and 5 bases from J, the gap between germline ends came to 10 bases. The CDR3 spans 14 residues. The CDR3 DNA reads TGTGCCAGCAGCGTAAGGGAGTCGAACAATGAGCAGTTCTTC. Translated, it gives CASSVRESNNEQFF. The variable domain in full, with the rest retrieved from reference TRBV9 and TRBJ2-1, is DSGVTQTPKHLITATGQRVTLRCSPRSGDLSVYWYQQSLDQGLQFLIQYYNGEERAKGNILERFSAQQFPDLHSELNLSSLELGDSALYFCASSVRESNNEQFFGPGTRLTVL.

The CDR3 nucleotides read TGTGCCATCAGTGACCCTAGCGGGAGGGCCGGGGAGGATACGCAGTATTTT. It encodes CAISDPSGRAGEDTQYF. This rearrangement joins TRBV10-3 to TRBJ2-3, with TRBD2 matching 12 bases. This CDR3 region has 17 residues. Germline CDR1 is ENHRY and CDR2 is SYGVKD. J was trimmed by 6 bases and V by 3 bases; bases with no gene match: 10.

The V gene is TRBV18, the J gene TRBJ2-7; tentative D call: TRBD1 (6 bases). The V gene's germline CDR1 is KGHSH and CDR2 LQKENI. V lost 2 bases to trimming and J lost 0 bases, with 14 bases between them. The CDR3 has 16 amino acids. The CDR3 region is CASSPARGVSSYEQYF. CDR3 coding DNA: TGTGCCAGCTCACCAGCCAGGGGTGTAAGCTCCTACGAGCAGTACTTC.

The chain uses TRBV3-1 (or the pseudogene TRBV3-2) and TRBJ2-4, with D possibly TRBD2 on 6 matching bases. V was shortened by 0 bases and J by 3 bases, with 12 bases between the two germline ends. Germline V gene sequence: CDR1 LGHDT, CDR2 YNNKEL (reference sequence). This CDR3 has 16 residues. The CDR3: CASSQEEGRGKNIQYF. As DNA, the CDR3 is TGTGCCAGCAGCCAAGAGGAGGGTCGAGGCAAAAACATTCAGTACTTC.

The chain uses TRBV5-1 and TRBJ1-1; 7 nucleotides line up with TRBD1. J gave up 4 bases and V 1 base, and 7 bases lay outside the gene matches. The CDR3 is made up of 15 amino acids. Germline CDR1 reads SGHRS; CDR2 reads YFSETQ. CDR3 DNA sequence: TGCGCCAGCAGCTTGAGTGACCCAGGGGGCACTGAAGCTTTCTTT. Its translation: CASSLSDPGGTEAFF.

This chain joins TRBV15 and TRBJ2-7; tentative D call: TRBD1 (6 bases). The CDR3 contains 13 residues. In germline, CDR1 is LNHNV, CDR2 YYDKDF (reference sequence). Trimming took off 3 bases at V and 4 bases at J, with 10 bases between the two ends. The CDR3 region has the DNA TGTGCCACCAGCAGGGATACAGGGTACGAGCAGTACTTC. Translated, it gives CATSRDTGYEQYF.

This chain uses TRBV24-1 with TRBJ2-5; D is perhaps TRBD1 (6 bases). V dropped 2 bases and J dropped 5 bases, with 8 bases sitting between them. In germline, CDR1 is KGHDR, CDR2 SFDVKD. The CDR3 consists of 13 residues. CDR3 bases: TGTGCCACCAGTGATTCAGGGGTCGAGACCCAGTACTTC. Translating gives CATSDSGVETQYF.

V usage is TRBV4-3 and J usage is TRBJ1-1, with unresolved D. The CDR3 contains 13 residues. V dropped 3 bases and J dropped 2 bases, with 7 bases sitting between them. The germline gives CDR1 LGHNA, CDR2 YSLEER. The CDR3 loop reads CASSQGSNTEAFF. The CDR3 nucleotides read TGCGCCAGCAGCCAGGGCAGTAACACTGAAGCTTTCTTT.

The CDR3 is CASSLDSSYGYTF. Here the CDR3 DNA reads TGCGCCAGCAGCTTGGACAGTTCCTATGGCTACACCTTC. The chain is built from TRBV5-1 and TRBJ1-2; D uncertain. Trimming took 0 bases from V and 4 from J, leaving 7 bases between them. The CDR3 has 13 amino acids. The germline V gene encodes CDR1 SGHRS and CDR2 YFSETQ.

The chain uses TRBV3-1 (or the pseudogene TRBV3-2) and TRBJ2-6; 7 nucleotides line up with TRBD1. In germline, CDR1 is LGHDT, CDR2 YNNKEL (reference sequence). CDR3 length equals 18 residues. The J segment lost 0 bases and the V segment lost 5 bases, leaving 10 bases of the junction unmatched. CDR3 DNA: TGTGCCAGCAGCATTACCGGGACAGTGGGCTCTGGGGCCAACGTCCTGACTTTC. Protein product: CASSITGTVGSGANVLTF.

The genes are TRBV29-1 and TRBJ1-4; D perhaps matches TRBD1 (5 bases). The CDR3 has 13 residues. The germline CDR1 and CDR2 sequences are SQVTM and ANQGSEA. V lost 7 bases and J lost 4, with 13 bases in between. CDR3 residues: CSGRQIDNEKLFF. The CDR3 DNA reads TGCAGCGGCCGACAGATCGATAATGAAAAACTGTTTTTT.

The gene calls are TRBV28 and TRBJ2-7; 7 nucleotides line up with TRBD1. J lost 6 bases, V lost 5 bases, and 10 bases had no gene match. In germline, CDR1 is MDHEN, CDR2 SYDVKM. This CDR3 contains 14 residues. The chain's CDR3 is CASSPPPGGREQYF. For the CDR3, the DNA is TGTGCCAGCAGTCCGCCCCCAGGGGGACGCGAGCAGTACTTC.

This sequence joins TRBV27 and TRBJ1-2, with D possibly TRBD1 on 6 matching bases. Per the germline V gene, CDR1 is MNHEY and CDR2 is SMNVEV (reference sequence). Trimming stripped 3 bases from V and 4 bases from J, with 12 bases between. The CDR3 length is 14 residues. CDR3 DNA: TGTGCCAGCAGTTTCGCAGGGGCTGCCTATGGCTACACCTTC. Its translation: CASSFAGAAYGYTF.